This is a list of T cell receptor beta chains from one sample in a study of cytomegalovirus exposure and HLA in healthy donors. Some clones are missing from TCRdb's copy, which holds only in-frame ones; the method was immunoSEQ multiplex PCR. Seen here are over 100,000 clones, around 72% observed once, and the top ten hold approximately 4.2%. The material sequenced was PBMCs. These receptors came from a man aged 45-60 years in good health and CMV-seropositive. Both conserved end residues are part of each CDR3. D genes are given only for firm matches. Expanded clones are given a class, and other clones once, few, many or no size at all.

j_call | d_call | clone_size | v_call | cdr3_nt | cdr3_aa
TRBJ2-1 | NA | NA | TRBV7-2 | TGTGCCAGCAGCTTAGGGCTAGTTGAGCAGTTCTTC | CASSLGLVEQFF
TRBJ2-2 | TRBD2 | NA | TRBV5-1 | TGCGCCAGCAGCTTGGACGGCGGGAGAAACACCGGGGAGCTGTTTTTT | CASSLDGGRNTGELFF
TRBJ2-2 | NA | NA | TRBV2 | TGTGCCAGCTTGAGGGGGGGGAACACCGGGGAGCTGTTTTTT | CASLRGGNTGELFF
TRBJ1-5 | TRBD1 | few | TRBV4-3 | TGCGCCAGCAGCCAATACAGGGGAGGCAATCAGCCCCAGCATTTT | CASSQYRGGNQPQHF
TRBJ2-7 | NA | NA | TRBV18 | TGTGCCAGCTCACCGGCCCCGACCTACGAGCAGTACTTC | CASSPAPTYEQYF
TRBJ1-1 | NA | NA | TRBV7-2 | TGTGCCAGCAGCTTAATGGCCCCTTCGGGGAACACTGAAGCTTTCTTT | CASSLMAPSGNTEAFF
TRBJ2-7 | TRBD1 | NA | TRBV5-4 | TGTGCCAGCAGCAGGGACAGGGATAGATACGAGCAGTACTTC | CASSRDRDRYEQYF
TRBJ1-5 | NA | NA | TRBV19 | TGTGCCAGTAGTACCACAGGGTTCAATCAGCCCCAGCATTTT | CASSTTGFNQPQHF
TRBJ1-4 | TRBD1 | NA | TRBV25-1 | TGTGCCAGCAGTGAAATGGAAAGGGGGCCCCTAGGGGAACTGTTTTTT | CASSEMERGPLGELFF
TRBJ2-1 | TRBD2 | NA | TRBV14 | TGTGCCAGCAGCCAAAGGGGGACTAGCGGGGGTTGGGGAAAAGGGTACAATGAGCAGTTCTTC | CASSQRGTSGGWGKGYNEQFF
TRBJ1-2 | TRBD1 | NA | TRBV27 | TGTGCCAGCAGTTTGACCTCTGGACAGGCTGGTGGCTACACCTTC | CASSLTSGQAGGYTF
TRBJ2-7 | TRBD1 | few | TRBV28 | TGTGCCAGCAGGGCAGCGGGACAGGGCTACGAGCAGTACTTC | CASRAAGQGYEQYF
TRBJ1-2 | NA | NA | TRBV7-2 | TGTGCCAGCAGGCTGAATGGGGGCGAAGGCTACACCTTC | CASRLNGGEGYTF
TRBJ1-1 | NA | few | TRBV7-9 | TGTGCCAGCAGCCAGAGCGGCAAGATGAACACTGAAGCTTTCTTT | CASSQSGKMNTEAFF
TRBJ2-1 | NA | NA | TRBV2 | TGTGCCAGCATGGCGAGCGGAACCTACAATGAGCAGTTCTTC | CASMASGTYNEQFF
TRBJ2-3 | TRBD2 | NA | TRBV5-1 | TGCGCCAGCAGCCCAGGGACTAGCGGGAACACAGATACGCAGTATTTT | CASSPGTSGNTDTQYF
TRBJ1-1 | NA | NA | TRBV7-9 | TGTGCCAGCATTCTGTTCAACACTGAAGCTTTCTTT | CASILFNTEAFF